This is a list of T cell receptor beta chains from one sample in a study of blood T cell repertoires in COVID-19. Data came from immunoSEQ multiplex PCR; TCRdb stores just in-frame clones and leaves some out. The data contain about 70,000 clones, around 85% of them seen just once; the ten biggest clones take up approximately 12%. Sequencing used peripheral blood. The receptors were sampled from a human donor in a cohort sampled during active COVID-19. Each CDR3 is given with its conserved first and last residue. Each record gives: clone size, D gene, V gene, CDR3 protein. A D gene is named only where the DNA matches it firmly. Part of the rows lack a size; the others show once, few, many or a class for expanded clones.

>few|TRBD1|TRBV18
CASSPLDREGDSPLHF
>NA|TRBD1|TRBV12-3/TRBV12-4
CASRSTGRTEAFF
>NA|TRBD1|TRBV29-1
CSAYRGSENTIYF
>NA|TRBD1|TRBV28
CASSLQGARDEQFF
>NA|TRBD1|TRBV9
CASSALTGGSHNEQFF
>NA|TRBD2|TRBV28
CARRGGGGRETQYF
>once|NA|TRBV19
CASMRYNEQFF
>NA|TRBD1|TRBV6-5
CASSAVGQGTYEQYF
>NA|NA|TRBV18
CASSPPPGEWEQYF
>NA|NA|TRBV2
CASSVGRGSTEAFF
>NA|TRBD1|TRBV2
CASSEGRGQGTGANVLTF
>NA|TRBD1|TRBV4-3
CASSQADGQGAVGELFF
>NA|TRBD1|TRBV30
CAWSVPGTGKQFF
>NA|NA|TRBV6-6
CASSSPTGSYEQYF
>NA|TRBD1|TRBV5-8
CASSLAGTATYEQYF
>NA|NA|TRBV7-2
CASSLTEGWGNTEAFF
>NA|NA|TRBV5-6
CASSWQPGTTGANVLTF
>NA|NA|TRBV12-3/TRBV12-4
CASSLYRVTQYF
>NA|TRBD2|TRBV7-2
CASSLGGGAETQYF
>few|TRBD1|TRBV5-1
CATGPYTGGTSTGELFF
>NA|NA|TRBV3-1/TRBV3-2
CASSPDSAPNTGELFF
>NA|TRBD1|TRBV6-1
CASSEPGGTGITGELFF
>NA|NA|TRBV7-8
CASSLLTRLSNQPQHF
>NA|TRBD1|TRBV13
CASSTRTGAYNEQFF
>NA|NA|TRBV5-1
CASAGTAGSEQYF
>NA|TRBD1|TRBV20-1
CSASSGTGKLMQYF
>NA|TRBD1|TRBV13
CASSLRDREWENIQYF
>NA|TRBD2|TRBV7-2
CASSLEPSGGAETQYF
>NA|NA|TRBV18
CASSPPPSPYEQYF
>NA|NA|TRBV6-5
CATAIGRGGYTF
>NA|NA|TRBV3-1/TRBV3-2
CASSFRTASNTGELFF
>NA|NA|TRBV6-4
CASHFDRHYGYTF
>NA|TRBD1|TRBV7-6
CASSLGPRTGGTEAFF
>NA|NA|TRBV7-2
CASSLKWGGSTDTQYF
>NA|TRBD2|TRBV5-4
CASSLTTGGDNEQFF
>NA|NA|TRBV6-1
CASSELGGTSNEQFF
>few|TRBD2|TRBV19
CASSRDYTDTQYF
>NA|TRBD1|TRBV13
CASSLRDSEETQYF
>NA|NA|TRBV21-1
CASSNLLLAGDVDTQYF
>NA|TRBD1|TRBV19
CASSTAGTAYYEQYF
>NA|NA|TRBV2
CASSESVGGEKLFF
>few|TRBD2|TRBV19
CASSIGASGAYNEQFF
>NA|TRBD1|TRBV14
CASSQPGRGGIRNTEAFF
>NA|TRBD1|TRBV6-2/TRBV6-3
CASSATGGRGTDTQYF
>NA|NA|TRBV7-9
CASSLDEGGYTF
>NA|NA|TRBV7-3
CASSPNRVWSNTGELFF
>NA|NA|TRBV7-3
CASSLPGRDTEAFF
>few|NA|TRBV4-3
CASSQESGEDTQYF
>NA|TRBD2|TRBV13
CASSLNGPGGQETQYF
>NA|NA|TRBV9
CASSVAGQRGETQYF